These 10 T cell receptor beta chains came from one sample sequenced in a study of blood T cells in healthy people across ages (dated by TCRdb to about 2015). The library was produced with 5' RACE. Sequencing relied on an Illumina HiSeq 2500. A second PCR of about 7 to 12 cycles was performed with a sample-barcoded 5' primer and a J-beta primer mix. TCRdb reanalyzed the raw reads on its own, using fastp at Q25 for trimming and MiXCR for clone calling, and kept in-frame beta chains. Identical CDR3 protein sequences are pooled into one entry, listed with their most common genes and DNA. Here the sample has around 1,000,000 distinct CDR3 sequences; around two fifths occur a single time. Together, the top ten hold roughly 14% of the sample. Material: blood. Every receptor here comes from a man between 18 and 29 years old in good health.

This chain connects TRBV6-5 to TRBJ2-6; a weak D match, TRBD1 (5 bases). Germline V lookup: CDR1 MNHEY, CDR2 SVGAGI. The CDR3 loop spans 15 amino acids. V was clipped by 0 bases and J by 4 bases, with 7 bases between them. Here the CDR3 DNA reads TGTGCCAGCAGTTACTCGGGGCCCGGGGCCAACGTCCTGACTTTC. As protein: CASSYSGPGANVLTF.

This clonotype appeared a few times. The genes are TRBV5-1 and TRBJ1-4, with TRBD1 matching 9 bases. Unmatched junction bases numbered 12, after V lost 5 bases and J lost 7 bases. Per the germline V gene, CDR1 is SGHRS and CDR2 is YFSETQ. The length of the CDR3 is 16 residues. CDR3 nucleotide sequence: TGCGCCAGCAGTTGGATCCTACAGGGGGCGGGTGAAAAACTGTTTTTT. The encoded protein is CASSWILQGAGEKLFF.

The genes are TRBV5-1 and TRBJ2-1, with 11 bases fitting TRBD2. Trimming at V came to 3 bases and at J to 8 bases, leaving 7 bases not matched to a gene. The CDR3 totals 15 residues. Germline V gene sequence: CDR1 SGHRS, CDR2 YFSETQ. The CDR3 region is CASSSLAGGFDEQFF. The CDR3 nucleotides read TGCGCCAGCAGCTCCCTAGCGGGGGGTTTTGATGAGCAGTTCTTC.

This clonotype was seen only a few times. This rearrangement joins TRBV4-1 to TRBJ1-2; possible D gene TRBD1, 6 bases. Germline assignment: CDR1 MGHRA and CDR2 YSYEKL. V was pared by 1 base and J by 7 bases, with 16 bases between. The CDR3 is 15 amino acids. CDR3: CASSQAGVEPTGYTF. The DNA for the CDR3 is TGCGCCAGCAGCCAAGCAGGGGTCGAGCCAACTGGCTACACCTTC.

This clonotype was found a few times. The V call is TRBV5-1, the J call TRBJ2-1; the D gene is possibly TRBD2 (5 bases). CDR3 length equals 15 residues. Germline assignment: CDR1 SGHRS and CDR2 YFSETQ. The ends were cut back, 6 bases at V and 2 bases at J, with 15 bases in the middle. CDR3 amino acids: CASTRSLAAYNEQFF. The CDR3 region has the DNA TGCGCCAGCACGAGGTCGCTAGCAGCCTACAATGAGCAGTTCTTC.

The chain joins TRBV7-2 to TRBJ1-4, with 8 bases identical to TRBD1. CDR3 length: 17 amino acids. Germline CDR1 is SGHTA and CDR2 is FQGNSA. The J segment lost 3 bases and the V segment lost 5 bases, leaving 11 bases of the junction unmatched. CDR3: CASSGHRGRTSNEKLFF. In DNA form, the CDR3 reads TGTGCCAGCAGCGGACACAGGGGGAGAACCTCTAATGAAAAACTGTTTTTT.

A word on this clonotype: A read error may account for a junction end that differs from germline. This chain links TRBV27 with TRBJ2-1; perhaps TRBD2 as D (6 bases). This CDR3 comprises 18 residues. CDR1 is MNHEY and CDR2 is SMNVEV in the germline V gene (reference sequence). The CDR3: CAGSLKAEGRGLYNEQFF. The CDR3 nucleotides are TGTGCCGGCAGTCTAAAGGCGGAGGGAAGGGGACTCTACAATGAGCAGTTCTTC.

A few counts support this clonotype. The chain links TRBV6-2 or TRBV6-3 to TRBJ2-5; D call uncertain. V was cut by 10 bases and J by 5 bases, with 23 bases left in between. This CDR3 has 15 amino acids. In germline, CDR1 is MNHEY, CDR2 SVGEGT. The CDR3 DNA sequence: TGTGCCATCAGAGCTTCTGGATCACGGTCGGAGACCCAGTACTTC. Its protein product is CAIRASGSRSETQYF.

The CDR3 region is CSAPGDRGSYGYTF. The CDR3 DNA reads TGCAGTGCTCCGGGAGACAGGGGCAGCTATGGCTACACCTTC. The rearrangement links TRBV20-1 to TRBJ1-2; 8 bases are a match to TRBD1. Germline V gives CDR1 DFQATT, CDR2 SNEGSKA (reference sequence). V was clipped by 5 bases and J by 4 bases; unmatched bases: 9. The CDR3 runs 14 residues.

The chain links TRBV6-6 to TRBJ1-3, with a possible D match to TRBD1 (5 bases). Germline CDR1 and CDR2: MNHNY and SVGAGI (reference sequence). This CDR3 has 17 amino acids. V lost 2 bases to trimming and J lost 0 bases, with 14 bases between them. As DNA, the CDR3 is TGTGCCAGCAGTTACAACTTAGACAGACGCTCTGGAAACACCATATATTTT. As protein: CASSYNLDRRSGNTIYF.